Within the sample, the clone carrying this TCR beta chain is medium-sized (0.01 to 0.1%). Antigen specificity is unknown. One base away lies a much larger clone, so this may be a sequencing read error. The identical CDR3 is also encoded by other nucleotide sequences in the sample. The sample belongs to a study of metastatic and nonmetastatic thyroid tumors. As for the study in general: Patients with malignant and benign thyroid disease provided blood and tumor or nodule tissue, whose repertoires were compared.

The germline V gene has CDR1 MDHEN and CDR2 SYDVKM. CDR3 size: 14 residues. Patients were all untreated before their thyroid surgery. Study-wide results and limits: Significantly greater TCR beta diversity was reportedly found in malignant thyroid tumors than in benign nodules (in blood and tumor).

TCRdb re-called the PCR reads through MiXCR. The sample yields over 4,500 clones, 28% seen once. V and J are TRBV28 and TRBJ1-1; D is ambiguous. The sequence was obtained from a female donor with papillary thyroid cancer or a benign thyroid nodule (not recorded which). Some clones in this sample may be carry-over from other donors' samples. Sequenced: adjacent normal tissue. Written as DNA, the CDR3 is TGTGCCAGCAGCCGTAGGAGGGAGGTCACTGAAGCCTTCTTT. This codes for CASSRRREVTEAFF.